This T cell receptor beta chain originates from a study of blood T cell repertoires in COVID-19. At the level of the study: Samples came from the United States, Italy and Spain, spanning acute and convalescent COVID-19. From T cells, B-cell-depleted T cells, or PBMCs came the material, which was cDNA or gDNA.

This CDR3 is 15 amino acids long. Germline CDR1 reads GTSNPN; CDR2 reads SVGIG (reference sequence). V lost 0 bases to trimming and J lost 4 bases, with 13 bases between them. As originally analysed: The assay estimated nucleated cells by amplifying reference gene primers. The data were produced by immunoSEQ multiplex PCR, yet TCRdb's version contains in-frame clones alone and is incomplete. The V and J calls and clone size are taken from that table; D and trimming were inferred from the DNA. The sample carries about 59,000 clones, approximately 90% recorded once. Sequenced input: peripheral blood. The chain carries TRBV30 and TRBJ1-3; D remains unclear. The receptor was derived from a man at least 80 years old with acute or convalescent COVID-19. CDR3 in amino acids: CAWSVRGIRGNTIYF. DNA for the CDR3: TGTGCCTGGAGTGTACGAGGGATACGAGGAAACACCATATATTTT.